A single sample is the source of the 10 T cell receptor beta chains below, sequenced in a study of regulatory T cells in long-lasting Graves disease. Arm-PCR of CDR3 regions and iRepertoire HTBI primers were the basis on which TCR beta libraries were built. Each CDR3 protein is one row after TCRdb ran MiXCR on the multiplex PCR reads. The sample yields under 450,000 distinct CDR3 sequences, roughly 25% seen once. As for time point: persistent/refractory GD, antithyroid drugs over 5 years with positive TRAb. PBMC RNA was the source of the TCR library. Here the sequenced sample was peripheral blood mononuclear cells (PBMCs), taken when the disease was refractory, from a patient treated with antithyroid drugs. All receptors derive from a woman in her thirties or forties with Graves disease.

About this clonotype itself: Compared with germline, one end of the junction differs, possibly owing to a read error. The DNA for the CDR3 is TGTGCCTGCAGTTTCCTCGGCGGGAAAACCTATGAGCAGTACTTC. Its protein is CACSFLGGKTYEQYF. V usage is TRBV28 and J usage is TRBJ2-7; possibly TRBD2 for D (6 bases). This CDR3 comprises 15 residues. Germline assignment: CDR1 MDHEN and CDR2 SYDVKM. Variable domain in full (rest from reference TRBV28 and TRBJ2-7): DVKVTQSSRYLVKRTGEKVFLECVQDMDHENMFWYRQDPGLGLRLIYFSYDVKMKEKGDIPEGYSVSREKKERFSLILESASTNQTSMYLCACSFLGGKTYEQYFGPGTRLTVT.

The V gene is TRBV10-2, the J gene TRBJ2-2; D may correspond to TRBD1 or TRBD2 (7 bases each). Trimming stripped 8 bases from V and 5 bases from J, with 21 bases between. This CDR3 contains 16 residues. CDR1 and CDR2 (germline): WSHSY, SAAADI. DNA for the CDR3: TGCGCCAGCGGGAGGGTGGGACAGTTCGAGACCGGGGAGCTGTTTTTT. This encodes CASGRVGQFETGELFF.

Remarks on this clonotype: Just one base apart from a much larger clone, this may be a read error. In this CDR3 the conserved last residue, phenylalanine or tryptophan, is missing, so a read error is likely. The chain uses TRBV6-2 or TRBV6-3 and TRBJ2-2, with 12 nucleotides matching TRBD2. This CDR3 is 18 amino acids long. V lost 4 bases, J lost 0 bases, and 6 bases stayed unmatched. Germline V gene lookup returns CDR1 MNHEY and CDR2 SVGEGT. In DNA form, the CDR3 reads TGTGCCAGCAGTTCCAGACTAGCGGGAGACCCGAACACCGGGGAGCTGTTTTCT. Residues: CASSSRLAGDPNTGELFS.

J is TRBJ2-1 and V is TRBV28; maybe TRBD1 (6 bases). Trimming left V 1 base short and J 6 bases short, with 22 bases between. The CDR3 length is 18 residues. CDR1 and CDR2 from the germline V gene are MDHEN and SYDVKM. The CDR3 spells CASSLSALGQGPFNEQFF. Written as DNA, the CDR3 is TGTGCCAGCAGTTTATCGGCGTTGGGGCAGGGGCCCTTCAATGAGCAGTTCTTC.

This clonotype was counted ten times or more. The chain is built from TRBV6-1 and TRBJ1-1, with 10 bases identical to TRBD1. There are 16 residues in the CDR3. CDR1 is MNHNS, CDR2 SASEGT, per germline. Trimming took 6 bases from V and 4 from J; bases not matched to a gene: 11. CDR3 loop: CASRNRQGAGGTEAFF. CDR3 coding DNA: TGTGCCAGCAGAAACCGACAGGGGGCGGGTGGCACTGAAGCTTTCTTT.

This clonotype was counted many times. The V and J genes are TRBV11-2 and TRBJ2-5; D is unclear. CDR3 length equals 15 residues. CDR1 is SGHAT, CDR2 FQNNGV, per germline. V was cut by 5 bases and J by 0 bases, with 13 bases left in between. CDR3 in DNA: TGTGCCAGCAGCCGCATATACGGGTACCAAGAGACCCAGTACTTC. Amino acids: CASSRIYGYQETQYF.

This clonotype has at least ten counts. The V call is TRBV12-3 or TRBV12-4, the J call TRBJ1-1, with D perhaps matching TRBD1 (5 bases). The V end lost 5 bases, the J end lost 0 bases, and 13 bases lay between the germline ends. The CDR3 runs to 15 residues. This chain's CDR3 is CASSRGGEMNTEAFF. The CDR3 DNA follows: TGTGCCAGCAGTCGCGGGGGGGAGATGAACACTGAAGCTTTCTTT.

This clonotype was counted many times. The chain uses TRBV28 and TRBJ2-7, with TRBD1 as a possible D gene (6 bases). V gave up 10 bases and J gave up 5 bases, with 15 bases separating them. Germline CDR1 reads MDHEN; CDR2 reads SYDVKM. This CDR3 comprises 12 residues. The CDR3 nucleotides are TGTGCCATGGAGGACAGAGCGGACGAGCAGTACTTC. It translates to CAMEDRADEQYF.

This chain uses TRBV29-1 with TRBJ1-5; TRBD1 is a possible D gene (6 bases). Trimming cost V 0 bases and J 0 bases, with 15 bases left between them. The CDR3 covers 17 residues. Germline V gene sequence: CDR1 SQVTM, CDR2 ANQGSEA. The CDR3 sequence: CSVEDRGAEYSNQPQHF. The CDR3 coding sequence is TGCAGCGTTGAAGATCGGGGGGCAGAATATAGCAATCAGCCCCAGCATTTT.

Only a few counts were recorded for this clonotype. The V call is TRBV29-1, the J call TRBJ2-7; D may be TRBD2 (5 bases). This CDR3 spans 11 amino acids. V was cut by 7 bases and J by 4 bases, with 11 bases left in between. Germline CDR1 reads SQVTM; CDR2 reads ANQGSEA. This CDR3 reads CSARENYEQYF. In DNA form, the CDR3 reads TGCAGCGCTCGGGAAAATTACGAGCAGTACTTC.